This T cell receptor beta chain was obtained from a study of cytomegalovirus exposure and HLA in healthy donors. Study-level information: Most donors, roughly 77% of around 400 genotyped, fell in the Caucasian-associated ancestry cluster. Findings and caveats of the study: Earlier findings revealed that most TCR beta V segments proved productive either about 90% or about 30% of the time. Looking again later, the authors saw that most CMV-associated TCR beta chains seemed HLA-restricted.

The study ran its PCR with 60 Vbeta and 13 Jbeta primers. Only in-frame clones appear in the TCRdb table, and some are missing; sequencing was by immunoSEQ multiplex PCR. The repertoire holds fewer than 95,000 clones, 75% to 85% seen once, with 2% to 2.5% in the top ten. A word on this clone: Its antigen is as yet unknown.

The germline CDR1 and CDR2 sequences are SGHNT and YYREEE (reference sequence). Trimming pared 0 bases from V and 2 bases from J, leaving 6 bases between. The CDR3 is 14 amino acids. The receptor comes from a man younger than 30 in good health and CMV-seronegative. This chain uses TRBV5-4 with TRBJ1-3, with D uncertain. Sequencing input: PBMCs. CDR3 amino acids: CASSLGQPGNTIYF. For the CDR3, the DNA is TGTGCCAGCAGCTTGGGGCAACCTGGAAACACCATATATTTT.